This record looks at one TCR beta chain sequence and its context. Antigen unknown. This specimen belongs to a study of response to subunit inactivated influenza vaccine. Overall study results and limits: Authors suggested that a seasonal influenza vaccination recruits few new T cells each time.

Germline CDR1 and CDR2: LGHNA and YNFKEQ. Trimming pared 1 base from V and 6 bases from J, leaving 12 bases between. This CDR3 has 14 residues. From the RT-PCR reads, TCRdb called clonotypes with MiXCR, one entry per CDR3 protein. Of approximately 570,000 distinct CDR3 sequences in the sample, around 8% were seen once. Sequenced here: PBMCs from blood, sampled 23 to 25 months after vaccination. This clonotype was sampled from a man between 50 and 69 years old who received an inactivated influenza vaccine. The V gene is TRBV4-2, the J gene TRBJ1-1; tentatively, D is TRBD1 (5 bases). Here the CDR3 DNA reads TGTGCCAGCAGCCAAGCCTGGGGGGGGGCTGAAGCTTTCTTT. Translation: CASSQAWGGAEAFF.